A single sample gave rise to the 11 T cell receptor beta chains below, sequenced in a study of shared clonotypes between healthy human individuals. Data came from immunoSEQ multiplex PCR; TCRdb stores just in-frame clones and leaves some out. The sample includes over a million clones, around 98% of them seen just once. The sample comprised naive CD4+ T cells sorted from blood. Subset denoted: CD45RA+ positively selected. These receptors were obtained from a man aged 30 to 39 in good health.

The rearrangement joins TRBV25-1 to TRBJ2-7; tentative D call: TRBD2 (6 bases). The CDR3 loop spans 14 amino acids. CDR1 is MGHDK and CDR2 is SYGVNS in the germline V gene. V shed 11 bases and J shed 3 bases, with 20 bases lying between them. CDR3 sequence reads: CARLGQGRGYEQYF. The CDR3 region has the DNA TGTGCCCGACTAGGGCAGGGAAGGGGCTACGAGCAGTACTTC.

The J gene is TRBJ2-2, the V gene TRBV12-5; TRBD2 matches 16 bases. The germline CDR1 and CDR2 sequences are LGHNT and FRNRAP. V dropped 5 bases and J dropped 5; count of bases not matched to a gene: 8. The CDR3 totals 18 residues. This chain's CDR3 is CASGTGTSGRAETGELFF. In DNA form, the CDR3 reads TGTGCTAGTGGTACCGGGACTAGCGGGAGGGCCGAGACCGGGGAGCTGTTTTTT.

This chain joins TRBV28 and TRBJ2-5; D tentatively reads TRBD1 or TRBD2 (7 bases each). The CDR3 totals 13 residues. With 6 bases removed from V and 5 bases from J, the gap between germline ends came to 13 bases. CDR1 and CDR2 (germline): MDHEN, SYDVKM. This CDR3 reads CASRPGGGETQYF. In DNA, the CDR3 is TGTGCCAGCAGGCCAGGGGGGGGCGAGACCCAGTACTTC.

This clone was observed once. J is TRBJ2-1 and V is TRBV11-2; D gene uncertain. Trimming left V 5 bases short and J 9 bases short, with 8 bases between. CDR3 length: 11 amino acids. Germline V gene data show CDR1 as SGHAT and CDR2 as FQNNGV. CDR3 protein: CASSSPGEQFF. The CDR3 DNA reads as TGTGCCAGCAGCAGCCCTGGTGAGCAGTTCTTC.

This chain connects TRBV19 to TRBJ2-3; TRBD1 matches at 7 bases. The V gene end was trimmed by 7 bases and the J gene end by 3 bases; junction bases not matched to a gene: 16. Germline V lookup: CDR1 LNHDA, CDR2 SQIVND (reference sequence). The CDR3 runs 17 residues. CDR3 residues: CASIPSWIDRDTDTQYF. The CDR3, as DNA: TGTGCCAGTATCCCTTCCTGGATAGACAGGGATACAGATACGCAGTATTTT. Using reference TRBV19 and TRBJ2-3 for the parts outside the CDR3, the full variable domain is DGGITQSPKYLFRKEGQNVTLSCEQNLNHDAMYWYRQDPGQGLRLIYYSQIVNDFQKGDIAEGYSVSREKKESFPLTVTSAQKNPTAFYLCASIPSWIDRDTDTQYFGPGTRLTVL.

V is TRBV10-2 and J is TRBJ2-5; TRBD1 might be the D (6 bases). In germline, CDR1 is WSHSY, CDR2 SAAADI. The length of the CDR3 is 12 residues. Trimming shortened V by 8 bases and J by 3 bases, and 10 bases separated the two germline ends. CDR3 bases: TGCGCCAGCGGAAGGGGGAAAGAGACCCAGTACTTC. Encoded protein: CASGRGKETQYF.

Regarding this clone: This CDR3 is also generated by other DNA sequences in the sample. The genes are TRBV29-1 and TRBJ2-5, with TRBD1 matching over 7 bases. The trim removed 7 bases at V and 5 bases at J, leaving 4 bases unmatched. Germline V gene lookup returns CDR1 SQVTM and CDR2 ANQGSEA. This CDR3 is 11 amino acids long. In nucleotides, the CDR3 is TGCAGCGCGACAGGGCTGGAGACCCAGTACTTC. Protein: CSATGLETQYF.

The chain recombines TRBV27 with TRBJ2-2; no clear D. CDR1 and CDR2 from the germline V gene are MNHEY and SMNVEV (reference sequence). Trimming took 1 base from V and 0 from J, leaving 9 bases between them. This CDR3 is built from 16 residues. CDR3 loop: CASSLFGRSNTGELFF. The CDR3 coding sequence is TGTGCCAGCAGTTTATTTGGGCGGTCGAACACCGGGGAGCTGTTTTTT.

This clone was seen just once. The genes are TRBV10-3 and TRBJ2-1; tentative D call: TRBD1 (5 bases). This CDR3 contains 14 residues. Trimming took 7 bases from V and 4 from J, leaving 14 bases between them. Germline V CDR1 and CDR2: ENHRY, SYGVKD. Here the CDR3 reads CAITRQTDYNEQFF. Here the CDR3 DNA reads TGTGCCATCACCCGACAGACAGATTACAATGAGCAGTTCTTC.

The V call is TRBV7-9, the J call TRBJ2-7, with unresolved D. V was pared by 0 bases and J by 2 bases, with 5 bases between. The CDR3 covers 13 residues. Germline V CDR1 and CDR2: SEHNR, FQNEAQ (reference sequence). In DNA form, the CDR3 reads TGTGCCAGCAGCTTAGCTACTACCTACGAGCAGTACTTC. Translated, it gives CASSLATTYEQYF.

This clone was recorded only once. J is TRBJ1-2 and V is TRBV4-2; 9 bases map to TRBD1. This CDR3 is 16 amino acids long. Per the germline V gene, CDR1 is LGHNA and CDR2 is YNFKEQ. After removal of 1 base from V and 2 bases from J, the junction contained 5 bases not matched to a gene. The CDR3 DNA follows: TGTGCCAGCAGCCAAGCGGCCGGACAGGGGAACTATGGCTACACCTTC. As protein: CASSQAAGQGNYGYTF.